The next 29 T cell receptor beta chains were all read from a single sample in a study of monozygotic twins with cystic fibrosis. Here immunoSEQ multiplex PCR was the method, and the copy in TCRdb shows in-frame clones only, minus some. The data hold over 10,000 clones, with about 82% observed a single time. Specimen: blood. These receptors all stem from a man aged 18 to 30 with cystic fibrosis.

CDR3 amino acids: CSAGPGVSQPQHF. CDR3 nucleotide sequence: TGCAGCGCCGGCCCAGGGGTTTCTCAGCCCCAGCATTTT. The gene calls are TRBV29-1 and TRBJ1-5; D is possibly TRBD1 (6 bases). The CDR3 is 13 residues long. V lost 7 bases, J lost 6 bases, and 16 bases lay in between. Germline values: CDR1 SQVTM, CDR2 ANQGSEA.

The V and J genes are TRBV9 and TRBJ2-3, with D perhaps TRBD1 (6 bases). CDR1 SGDLS and CDR2 YYNGEE come from the germline V gene. This CDR3 has 16 amino acids. Trimming stripped 4 bases from V and 1 base from J, with 16 bases between. The CDR3 here is CASSPIIAGGTDTQYF. The DNA for the CDR3 is TGTGCCAGCAGCCCCATAATAGCAGGGGGCACAGATACGCAGTATTTT.

The genes are TRBV6-5 and TRBJ2-5; 8 bases are shared with TRBD2. This CDR3 has 15 residues. Germline V lookup: CDR1 MNHEY, CDR2 SVGAGI. Unmatched junction bases numbered 5, after V lost 4 bases and J lost 1 base. The CDR3 spells CASSSLAGIQETQYF. DNA for the CDR3: TGTGCCAGCAGTTCCTTAGCGGGGATCCAAGAGACCCAGTACTTC.

CDR3 sequence reads: CASSLAFRETQYF. The CDR3 DNA reads as TGCGCCAGCAGCTTGGCTTTCCGGGAGACCCAGTACTTC. The rearrangement uses TRBV5-1 and TRBJ2-5; D unclear. Trimming removed 0 bases at V and 5 bases at J, with 8 bases between. Germline V gene lookup returns CDR1 SGHRS and CDR2 YFSETQ. The CDR3 covers 13 residues.

This sequence joins TRBV6-5 and TRBJ2-1; possibly TRBD1 or TRBD2 for D (6 bases each). Trimming shortened V by 0 bases and J by 3 bases, and 9 bases separated the two germline ends. The CDR3 runs 15 residues. In germline, CDR1 is MNHEY, CDR2 SVGAGI. The CDR3 is CASSYSGGIYNEQFF. CDR3 bases: TGTGCCAGCAGTTACTCAGGGGGGATCTACAATGAGCAGTTCTTC.

V usage is TRBV6-5 and J usage is TRBJ1-1; weak D call: TRBD1 (5 bases). Germline CDR1 and CDR2: MNHEY and SVGAGI. The CDR3 contains 11 residues. V was cut by 5 bases and J by 11 bases, with 12 bases left in between. This CDR3 is CASSDPRDAFF. The CDR3, as DNA: TGTGCCAGCAGTGACCCCCGGGACGCTTTCTTT.

This clone was counted only a few times. The rearrangement links TRBV28 to TRBJ1-6; D remains ambiguous. Germline CDR1 is MDHEN and CDR2 is SYDVKM. The CDR3 has 12 amino acids. The CDR3 sequence is CYSRSYNSPLHF. The CDR3 bases are TGTTACAGCCGCTCCTATAATTCACCCCTCCACTTT.

The chain combines TRBV5-4 with TRBJ2-3, with 8 bases identical to TRBD2. CDR3 length: 14 residues. Trimming took 0 bases from V and 4 from J; bases not matched to a gene: 1. The germline gives CDR1 SGHNT, CDR2 YYREEE (reference sequence). The CDR3 DNA sequence: TGTGCCAGCAGCTTGGCGGGAGGGGCAGATACGCAGTATTTT. Protein product: CASSLAGGADTQYF.

This clone turned up a few times. V usage is TRBV4-2 and J usage is TRBJ1-5, with 7 bases lining up with TRBD1. J gave up 0 bases and V 0 bases, and 2 bases lay outside the gene matches. Germline values: CDR1 LGHNA, CDR2 YNFKEQ. The CDR3 has 16 residues. CDR3 DNA sequence: TGTGCCAGCAGCCAAGAAACAGGGGATAGCAATCAGCCCCAGCATTTT. Translated, it gives CASSQETGDSNQPQHF.

The chain is built from TRBV29-1 and TRBJ2-7; D is uncertain. V dropped 4 bases and J dropped 5 bases, with 9 bases sitting between them. The germline V gene encodes CDR1 SQVTM and CDR2 ANQGSEA. This CDR3 has 11 amino acids. The CDR3 region has the DNA TGCAGCGTTGGGGGTTTGGACGAGCAGTACTTC. Translated: CSVGGLDEQYF.

The chain combines TRBV29-1 with TRBJ2-7; TRBD1 aligns across 9 bases. The CDR3 is made up of 14 amino acids. Germline values: CDR1 SQVTM, CDR2 ANQGSEA. J was trimmed by 7 bases and V by 6 bases; bases with no gene match: 13. The CDR3, as DNA: TGCAGCGTAGATGCGGGACAGGGCTTGGGGGAGCAGTACTTC. It is translated as CSVDAGQGLGEQYF.

This chain connects TRBV19 to TRBJ1-2; D not resolved. There are 14 residues in the CDR3. Germline V gives CDR1 LNHDA, CDR2 SQIVND (reference sequence). V lost 2 bases and J 0 bases, leaving 7 bases between the germline ends. CDR3 nucleotide sequence: TGTGCCAGTAGTATACCGGGGACTAACTATGGCTACACCTTC. Protein sequence: CASSIPGTNYGYTF.

The chain uses TRBV13 and TRBJ1-4; TRBD1 might be the D (5 bases). CDR3 length equals 16 residues. The V gene's germline CDR1 is PRHDT and CDR2 FYEKMQ (reference sequence). V was pared by 5 bases and J by 3 bases, with 16 bases between. CDR3: CASSANVQGPNEKLFF. CDR3 in DNA: TGTGCCAGCAGCGCAAACGTCCAGGGTCCTAATGAAAAACTGTTTTTT. Combining the CDR3 with reference TRBV13 and TRBJ1-4 gives the whole variable domain AAGVIQSPRHLIKEKRETATLKCYPIPRHDTVYWYQQGPGQDPQFLISFYEKMQSDKGSIPDRFSAQQFSDYHSELNMSSLELGDSALYFCASSANVQGPNEKLFFGSGTQLSVL.

This clone was counted between two and nine times. V gene TRBV5-1 combines with J gene TRBJ2-2; no clear D. Germline-derived CDR1 and CDR2 are SGHRS and YFSETQ. This CDR3 has 13 residues. The germline V and J ends were trimmed by 2 bases and 7 bases, with 9 bases remaining between them. The CDR3 sequence is CASSFRTDGELFF. CDR3 DNA: TGCGCCAGCAGCTTTAGGACGGACGGGGAGCTGTTTTTT. Filled out from reference TRBV5-1 and TRBJ2-2, the complete variable domain reads KAGVTQTPRYLIKTRGQQVTLSCSPISGHRSVSWYQQTPGQGLQFLFEYFSETQRNKGNFPGRFSGRQFSNSRSEMNVSTLELGDSALYLCASSFRTDGELFFGEGSRLTVL.

DNA for the CDR3: TGTGCCAGCAGCTTAGTAGTGACCCCAGAAGCTTTCTTT. It codes for CASSLVVTPEAFF. This rearrangement joins TRBV7-2 to TRBJ1-1; D is ambiguous. Germline V gene lookup returns CDR1 SGHTA and CDR2 FQGNSA. V lost 1 base and J 8 bases, leaving 11 bases between the germline ends. This CDR3 is 13 amino acids long. Together with reference TRBV7-2 and TRBJ1-1, the CDR3 gives the full variable domain: GAGVSQSPSNKVTEKGKDVELRCDPISGHTALYWYRQSLGQGLEFLIYFQGNSAPDKSGLPSDRFSAERTGGSVSTLTIQRTQQEDSAVYLCASSLVVTPEAFFGQGTRLTVV.

The chain carries TRBV6-4 and TRBJ2-3, with 11 bases lining up with TRBD2. The germline V gene has CDR1 MRHNA and CDR2 SNTAGT. This CDR3 comprises 14 residues. Unmatched junction bases numbered 1, after V lost 4 bases and J lost 4 bases. The CDR3 DNA is TGTGCCAGCAGTGTTAGCGGGGGGGCAGATACGCAGTATTTT. Its protein product is CASSVSGGADTQYF.

J is TRBJ2-3 and V is TRBV7-2; the D gene is possibly TRBD1 (5 bases). Germline CDR1 is SGHTA and CDR2 is FQGNSA. Trimming took off 4 bases at V and 6 bases at J, with 17 bases between the two ends. CDR3 length: 15 residues. The CDR3 nucleotides read TGTGCCAGCAGCTCTAAGGACCGACAGTTGGATACGCAGTATTTT. Its translation is CASSSKDRQLDTQYF.

This rearrangement joins TRBV10-3 to TRBJ2-5; D possibly corresponds to TRBD2 (6 bases). The germline V gene has CDR1 ENHRY and CDR2 SYGVKD. Trimming took off 3 bases at V and 4 bases at J, with 6 bases between the two ends. This CDR3 has 12 amino acids. DNA of the CDR3: TGTGCCATCAGTGAAGCGGGAGAGACCCAGTACTTC. Protein: CAISEAGETQYF.

This clone showed up just once. The V call is TRBV14, the J call TRBJ2-3, with TRBD2 matching over 8 bases. V trimming: 4 bases; J trimming: 3 bases; junction bases outside the gene matches: 6. The germline V gene encodes CDR1 SGHDN and CDR2 FVKESK. This CDR3 is built from 15 residues. CDR3 region: CASSPTGGGTDTQYF. In DNA, the CDR3 is TGTGCCAGCAGCCCGACGGGAGGGGGGACAGATACGCAGTATTTT.

The DNA of the CDR3 is TGTGCCAGCAGCTTGGTTGGGCACCTCCGGAGATCCTATAATTCACCCCTCCACTTT. Translating it yields CASSLVGHLRRSYNSPLHF. The V call is TRBV5-8, the J call TRBJ1-6; D is undetermined. This CDR3 spans 19 amino acids. Looked up from germline, CDR1 is SGHTS and CDR2 is YDEGEE. The V and J ends lost 0 bases and 1 base respectively, with 17 bases between them.

The sample holds one count of this clone. This chain links TRBV6-6 with TRBJ1-2; TRBD1 might be the D (5 bases). V was clipped by 2 bases and J by 8 bases, with 15 bases between them. CDR1 and CDR2 from the germline V gene are MNHNY and SVGAGI (reference sequence). The CDR3 loop spans 14 amino acids. The CDR3 reads CASSYGGIESGYTF. The CDR3 nucleotides read TGTGCCAGCAGTTACGGGGGGATTGAGTCAGGCTACACCTTC.

The V call is TRBV27, the J call TRBJ1-4; 9 bases agree with TRBD1. The CDR3 has 16 amino acids. Germline CDR1 MNHEY, CDR2 SMNVEV (reference sequence). V was clipped by 5 bases and J by 5 bases; unmatched bases: 9. The CDR3 loop reads CASSESEGTGNEKLFF. The CDR3 DNA reads as TGTGCCAGCAGTGAAAGTGAGGGGACAGGGAATGAAAAACTGTTTTTT.

There are a few counts of this clone. This sequence joins TRBV10-1 and TRBJ1-3, with a possible D match to TRBD1 (6 bases). Germline V gene data show CDR1 as WNHNN and CDR2 as SYGVQD (reference sequence). The V and J ends lost 10 bases and 6 bases respectively, with 19 bases between them. The CDR3 consists of 14 residues. The CDR3 sequence is CATSPDSQVNTIYF. DNA of the CDR3: TGCGCCACTTCTCCGGACAGCCAAGTAAACACCATATATTTT.

This chain joins TRBV5-1 and TRBJ2-1; 10 bases map to TRBD2. Germline trimming cut 2 bases from V and 8 bases from J; bases unmatched to any gene: 4. The germline gives CDR1 SGHRS, CDR2 YFSETQ. This CDR3 has 14 amino acids. CDR3 sequence reads: CASSFSGGVDEQFF. The CDR3 DNA reads TGCGCCAGCAGCTTCAGCGGGGGGGTCGATGAGCAGTTCTTC.

The chain recombines TRBV4-3 with TRBJ2-7; tentative D call: TRBD2 (5 bases). Trimming left V 1 base short and J 1 base short, with 11 bases between. This CDR3 has 15 residues. Germline CDR1 LGHNA, CDR2 YSLEER. This CDR3 is CASSQGVSGSYEQYF. In DNA, the CDR3 is TGCGCCAGCAGCCAAGGGGTCTCGGGGTCCTACGAGCAGTACTTC.

The V call is TRBV5-1, the J call TRBJ1-4, with 7 bases matching TRBD1. This CDR3 contains 15 residues. From germline, CDR1 is SGHRS and CDR2 YFSETQ. V lost 0 bases to trimming and J lost 7 bases; unmatched junction nucleotides: 6. The CDR3 nucleotides are TGCGCCAGCAGCTTGGCCTCAGGGGGGATTGAAAAACTGTTTTTT. Translating it yields CASSLASGGIEKLFF.

The chain combines TRBV5-1 with TRBJ2-2, with D possibly being TRBD1 (5 bases). CDR1 and CDR2 from the germline V gene are SGHRS and YFSETQ. This CDR3 comprises 16 residues. Trimming cost V 1 base and J 0 bases, with 10 bases left between them. Written as DNA, the CDR3 is TGCGCCAGCAGCTTGAAAAGGGGCACGAACACCGGGGAGCTGTTTTTT. It encodes CASSLKRGTNTGELFF.

The chain joins TRBV7-9 to TRBJ2-6; TRBD1 matches at 8 bases. Trimming took 1 base from V and 0 from J; bases not matched to a gene: 5. The CDR3 spans 18 residues. Germline CDR1 reads SEHNR; CDR2 reads FQNEAQ (reference sequence). CDR3 DNA: TGTGCCAGCAGCTTAGTAGGGACAGGCCTCTCTGGGGCCAACGTCCTGACTTTC. Protein product: CASSLVGTGLSGANVLTF.

J is TRBJ2-3 and V is TRBV5-4; the D is unclear. CDR1 is SGHNT and CDR2 is YYREEE in the germline V gene (reference sequence). The CDR3 runs 15 residues. Trimming cost V 0 bases and J 1 base, with 9 bases left between them. The CDR3 here is CASSLAGRGTDTQYF. The CDR3 DNA reads TGTGCCAGCAGCTTGGCCGGGCGAGGCACAGATACGCAGTATTTT.